Each of the 5 T cell receptor beta chains below was sequenced from the same sample in a study of graft-versus-host responses after intestinal transplantation. These receptors' antigens are unknown. TCRdb's copy holds only in-frame clones and misses some; the assay was immunoSEQ multiplex PCR. This sample has about 100,000 clones, with roughly 89% found just once. Specimen: unstimulated CD4+ T cells sorted from spleen or lymph node cells, collected before transplant. Receptor source: a human donor who was the organ donor for an intestinal transplant.

V is TRBV11-2 and J is TRBJ2-6; no reliable D call. Between the trimmed V and J ends, which lost 5 bases and 0 bases, there was a span of 14 bases. This CDR3 has 17 amino acids. Germline CDR1 reads SGHAT; CDR2 reads FQNNGV. The CDR3 DNA is TGTGCCAGCAGCCTAAGTAGTCAGGTCTCTGGGGCCAACGTCCTGACTTTC. It specifies CASSLSSQVSGANVLTF.

The chain couples TRBV7-9 to TRBJ1-6; D is ambiguous. The CDR3 has 13 amino acids. Germline CDR1 SEHNR, CDR2 FQNEAQ (reference sequence). Trimming pared 1 base from V and 11 bases from J, leaving 9 bases between. The CDR3 here is CASSLGGVAPLHF. The CDR3 DNA reads TGTGCCAGCAGCTTAGGCGGGGTGGCACCCCTCCACTTT.

V gene TRBV6-6 combines with J gene TRBJ1-5; D remains ambiguous. CDR1 and CDR2 (germline): MNHNY, SVGAGI (reference sequence). Between the trimmed V and J ends, which lost 5 bases and 0 bases, there was a span of 8 bases. This CDR3 spans 14 amino acids. CDR3 protein: CASSKEVSNQPQHF. CDR3 nucleotide sequence: TGTGCCAGCAGTAAAGAGGTTAGCAATCAGCCCCAGCATTTT.

The V gene is TRBV6-1, the J gene TRBJ2-7, with TRBD2 matching over 11 bases. The length of the CDR3 is 15 residues. Germline CDR1 is MNHNS and CDR2 is SASEGT. The trim removed 5 bases at V and 5 bases at J, leaving 8 bases unmatched. CDR3 region: CASSTLAGGIDEQYF. The CDR3 DNA reads as TGTGCCAGCAGTACCCTAGCGGGGGGCATCGACGAGCAGTACTTC.

The sample holds one count of this clone. The chain uses TRBV30 and TRBJ2-3, with D possibly TRBD1 on 6 matching bases. The CDR3 runs 16 residues. The germline V gene has CDR1 GTSNPN and CDR2 SVGIG (reference sequence). V was cut by 0 bases and J by 1 base, with 14 bases left in between. DNA of the CDR3: TGTGCCTGGAGTGTAGGGGGTAGCAATCGCACAGATACGCAGTATTTT. Amino acids: CAWSVGGSNRTDTQYF. Full variable domain (outside the CDR3, taken from reference TRBV30 and TRBJ2-3): SQTIHQWPATLVQPVGSPLSLECTVEGTSNPNLYWYRQAAGRGLQLLFYSVGIGQISSEVPQNLSASRPQDRQFILSSKKLLLSDSGFYLCAWSVGGSNRTDTQYFGPGTRLTVL.